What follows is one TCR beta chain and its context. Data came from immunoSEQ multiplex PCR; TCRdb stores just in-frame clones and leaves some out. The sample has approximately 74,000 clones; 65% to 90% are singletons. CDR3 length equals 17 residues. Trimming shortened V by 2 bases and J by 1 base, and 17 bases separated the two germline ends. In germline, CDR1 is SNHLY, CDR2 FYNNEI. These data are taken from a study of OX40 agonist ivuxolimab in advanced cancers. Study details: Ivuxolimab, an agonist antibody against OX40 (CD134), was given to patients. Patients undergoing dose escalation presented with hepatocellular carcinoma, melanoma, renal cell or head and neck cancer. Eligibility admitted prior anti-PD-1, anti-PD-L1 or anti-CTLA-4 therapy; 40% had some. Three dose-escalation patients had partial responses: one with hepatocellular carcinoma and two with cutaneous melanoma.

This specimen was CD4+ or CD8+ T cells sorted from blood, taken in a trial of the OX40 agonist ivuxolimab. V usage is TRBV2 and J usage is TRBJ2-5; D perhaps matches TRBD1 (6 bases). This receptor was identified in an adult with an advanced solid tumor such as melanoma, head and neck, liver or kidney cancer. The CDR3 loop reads CASSERLDSTSQETQYF. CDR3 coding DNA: TGTGCCAGCAGTGAAAGATTGGACAGCACTTCCCAAGAGACCCAGTACTTC. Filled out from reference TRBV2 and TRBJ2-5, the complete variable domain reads EPEVTQTPSHQVTQMGQEVILRCVPISNHLYFYWYRQILGQKVEFLVSFYNNEISEKSEIFDDQFSVERPDGSNFTLKIRSTKLEDSAMYFCASSERLDSTSQETQYFGPGTRLLVL.